The TCR beta chain under discussion was sequenced for a study of Ad26.COV2.S vaccination and SARS-CoV-2 variants. V lost 6 bases and J lost 0, with 7 bases in between. Germline loops: CDR1 SGHNT, CDR2 YENEEA. The CDR3 has 13 residues. Profiling relied on immunoSEQ multiplex PCR, and the TCRdb table lists in-frame clones only, not all of them. The sample holds some 300,000 clones; 70% to 90% are singletons and the top ten take approximately 2%. Concerning this clone itself: Its antigen is unknown.

Regarding the study as a whole: While placebo recipients had lower spike-specific TCR breadth, vaccine recipients had more.

Treatment given: approximately 18 received Ad26.COV2.S at low or high dose, single or two shots; roughly 5 received placebo; per-sample allocation not given. Samples were taken on day 63 after the first vaccine or placebo injection. An adult of 18-55 years in Boston served as donor. Sequencing used peripheral blood, obtained in a trial of Ad26.COV2.S vaccine versus placebo. The origin of this receptor is a person between 18 and 59 years old who received the Ad26.COV2.S COVID-19 vaccine or a placebo. The rearrangement links TRBV11-3 to TRBJ2-3; D uncertain. The CDR3 nucleotides are TGTGCCAGCAGGGCGCCTAGCACAGATACGCAGTATTTT. It codes for CASRAPSTDTQYF.